This passage covers 6 T cell receptor beta chains from one sample sequenced in a study of cytomegalovirus exposure and HLA in healthy donors. A multiplex PCR was run with 60 Vbeta primers and 13 Jbeta primers. TCRdb keeps only in-frame clones here, not all; method: immunoSEQ multiplex PCR. The repertoire includes approximately 100,000 clones, over 65% of them detected once, and 16% sits in the top ten. The sequencing input was PBMCs. These receptors originate from a man aged 55 to 69 in good health and CMV-seropositive.

This clone was detected only once. V usage is TRBV5-1 and J usage is TRBJ2-5, with D perhaps TRBD1 (6 bases). V gave up 0 bases and J gave up 3 bases, with 12 bases separating them. The CDR3 runs 15 residues. Germline loops: CDR1 SGHRS, CDR2 YFSETQ. In DNA, the CDR3 is TGCGCCAGCAGCTTGGCCGGGACACCCAAAGAGACCCAGTACTTC. It codes for CASSLAGTPKETQYF.

This chain uses TRBV5-1 with TRBJ1-1; D is possibly TRBD1 (5 bases). Trimming stripped 0 bases from V and 5 bases from J, with 14 bases between. Germline V CDR1 and CDR2: SGHRS, YFSETQ. This CDR3 comprises 15 residues. The CDR3 coding sequence is TGCGCCAGCAGCTTGGCCCAGGGAAGAAGGACTGAAGCTTTCTTT. Translating it yields CASSLAQGRRTEAFF.

The chain uses TRBV15 and TRBJ2-7; D gene uncertain. In germline, CDR1 is LNHNV, CDR2 YYDKDF (reference sequence). The V end was cut by 4 bases, the J end by 1 base, with 8 bases between. The CDR3 has 13 amino acids. For the CDR3, the DNA is TGTGCCACCAGCAAGGCAGGATCCTACGAGCAGTACTTC. Its protein product is CATSKAGSYEQYF.

The table lists this clone with a count of one. The CDR3 region is CASSLGSNGQETQYF. DNA of the CDR3: TGCGCCAGCTCCCTCGGGTCTAATGGCCAAGAGACCCAGTACTTC. The chain has TRBV5-1 and TRBJ2-5; no clear D gene. Trimming took off 7 bases at V and 1 base at J, with 17 bases between the two ends. Germline loops: CDR1 SGHRS, CDR2 YFSETQ. The CDR3 has 15 residues.

The chain is built from TRBV12-5 and TRBJ2-2; 12 bases match TRBD1. V was pared by 6 bases and J by 0 bases, with 5 bases of the junction left unmatched. Germline V CDR1 and CDR2: LGHNT, FRNRAP. The CDR3 is made up of 17 amino acids. CDR3 sequence (DNA): TGTGCTAGTGGGCTAGGGACAGGGGGCGCGAACACCGGGGAGCTGTTTTTT. Protein sequence: CASGLGTGGANTGELFF. The full variable domain, with the rest looked up from reference TRBV12-5 and TRBJ2-2, is DARVTQTPRHKVTEMGQEVTMRCQPILGHNTVFWYRQTMMQGLELLAYFRNRAPLDDSGMPKDRFSAEMPDATLATLKIQPSEPRDSAVYFCASGLGTGGANTGELFFGEGSRLTVL.

The chain links TRBV18 to TRBJ1-2; D not resolved. The germline V and J ends were trimmed by 3 bases and 13 bases, with 15 bases remaining between them. The CDR3 is 12 amino acids. CDR1 is KGHSH, CDR2 LQKENI, per germline. The CDR3 DNA follows: TGTGCCAGCTCACCGCCCGAGGCGGCTCTCACCTTC. Translating gives CASSPPEAALTF.